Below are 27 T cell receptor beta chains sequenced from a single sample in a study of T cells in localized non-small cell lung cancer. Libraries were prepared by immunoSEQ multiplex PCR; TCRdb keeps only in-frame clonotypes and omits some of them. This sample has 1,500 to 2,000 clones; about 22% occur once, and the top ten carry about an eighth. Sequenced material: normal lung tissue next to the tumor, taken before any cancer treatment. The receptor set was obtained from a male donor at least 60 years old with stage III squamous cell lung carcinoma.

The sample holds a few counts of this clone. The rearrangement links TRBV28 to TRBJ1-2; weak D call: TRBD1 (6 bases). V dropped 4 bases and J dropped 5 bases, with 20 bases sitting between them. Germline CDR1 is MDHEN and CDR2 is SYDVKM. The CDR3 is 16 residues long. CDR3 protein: CASSYYRAREVYGYTF. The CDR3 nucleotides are TGTGCCAGCAGTTACTACAGGGCCAGGGAGGTGTATGGCTACACCTTC.

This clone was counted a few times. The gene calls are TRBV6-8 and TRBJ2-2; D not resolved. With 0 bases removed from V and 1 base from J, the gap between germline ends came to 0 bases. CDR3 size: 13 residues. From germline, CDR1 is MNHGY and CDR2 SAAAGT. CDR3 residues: CASSYSNTGELFF. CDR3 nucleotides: TGTGCCAGCAGTTACTCGAACACCGGGGAGCTGTTTTTT.

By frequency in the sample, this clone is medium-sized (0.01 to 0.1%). The CDR3 reads CATLREGAKNYEQYF. The CDR3 bases are TGTGCCACGCTCCGGGAGGGGGCCAAAAACTACGAGCAGTACTTC. The rearrangement uses TRBV6-8 and TRBJ2-7; the D gene is possibly TRBD2 (8 bases). CDR3 length: 15 residues. The germline V gene encodes CDR1 MNHGY and CDR2 SAAAGT. V was trimmed by 10 bases and J by 3 bases, leaving 22 bases between them.

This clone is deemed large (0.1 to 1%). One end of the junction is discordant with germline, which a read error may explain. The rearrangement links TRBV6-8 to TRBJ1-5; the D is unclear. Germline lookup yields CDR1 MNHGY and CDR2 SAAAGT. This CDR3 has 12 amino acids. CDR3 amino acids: CASSSSDQPQHF. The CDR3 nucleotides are TGTGCCAGCAGTTCTAGCGATCAGCCCCAGCATTTT.

The CDR3 nucleotides read TGTGCCAGCAGTGAAGGTGACCTCACGGACACCATATATTTT. This sequence encodes CASSEGDLTDTIYF. V is TRBV9 and J is TRBJ1-3; no definite D call. The CDR3 is made up of 14 amino acids. In germline, CDR1 is SGDLS, CDR2 YYNGEE. Trimming took 5 bases from V and 8 from J, leaving 17 bases between them.

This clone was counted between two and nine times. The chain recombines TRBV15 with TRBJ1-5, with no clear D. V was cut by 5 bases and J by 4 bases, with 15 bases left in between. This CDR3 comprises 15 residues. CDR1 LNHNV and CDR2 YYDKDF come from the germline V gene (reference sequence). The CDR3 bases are TGTGCCACCAGCGCGTTGACCGACGGGAATCAGCCCCAGCATTTT. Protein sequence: CATSALTDGNQPQHF.

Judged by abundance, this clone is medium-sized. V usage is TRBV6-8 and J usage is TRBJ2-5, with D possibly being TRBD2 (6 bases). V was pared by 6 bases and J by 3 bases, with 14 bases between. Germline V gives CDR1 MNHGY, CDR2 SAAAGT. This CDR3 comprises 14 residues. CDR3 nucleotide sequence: TGTGCCAGCAGCCCTAGCGAGGAGGAAGAGACCCAGTACTTC. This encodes CASSPSEEEETQYF.

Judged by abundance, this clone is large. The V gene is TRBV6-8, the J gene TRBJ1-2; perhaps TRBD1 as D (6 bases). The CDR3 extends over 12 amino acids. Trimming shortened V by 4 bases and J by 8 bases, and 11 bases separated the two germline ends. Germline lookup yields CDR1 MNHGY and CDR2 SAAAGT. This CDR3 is CASSSRGRGYTF. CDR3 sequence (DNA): TGTGCCAGCAGTTCCAGGGGCCGGGGCTACACCTTC.

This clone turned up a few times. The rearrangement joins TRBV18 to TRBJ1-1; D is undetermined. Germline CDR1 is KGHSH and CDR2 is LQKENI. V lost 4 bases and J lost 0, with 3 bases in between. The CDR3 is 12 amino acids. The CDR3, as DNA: TGTGCCAGCTCACGTCTGAACACTGAAGCTTTCTTT. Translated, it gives CASSRLNTEAFF.

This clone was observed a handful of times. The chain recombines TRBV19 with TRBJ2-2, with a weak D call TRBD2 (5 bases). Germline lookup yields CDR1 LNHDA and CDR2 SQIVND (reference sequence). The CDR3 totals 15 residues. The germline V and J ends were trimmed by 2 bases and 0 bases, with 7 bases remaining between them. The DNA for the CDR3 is TGTGCCAGTAGTATACGGACTTCGAACACCGGGGAGCTGTTTTTT. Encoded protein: CASSIRTSNTGELFF.

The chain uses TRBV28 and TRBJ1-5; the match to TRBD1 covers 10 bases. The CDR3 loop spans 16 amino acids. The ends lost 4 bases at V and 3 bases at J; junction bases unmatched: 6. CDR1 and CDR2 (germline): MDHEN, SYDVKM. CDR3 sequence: CASSSTGGGSNQPQHF. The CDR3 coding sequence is TGTGCCAGCAGTTCGACAGGGGGCGGCTCCAATCAGCCCCAGCATTTT. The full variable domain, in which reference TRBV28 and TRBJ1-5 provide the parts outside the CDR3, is DVKVTQSSRYLVKRTGEKVFLECVQDMDHENMFWYRQDPGLGLRLIYFSYDVKMKEKGDIPEGYSVSREKKERFSLILESASTNQTSMYLCASSSTGGGSNQPQHFGDGTRLSIL.

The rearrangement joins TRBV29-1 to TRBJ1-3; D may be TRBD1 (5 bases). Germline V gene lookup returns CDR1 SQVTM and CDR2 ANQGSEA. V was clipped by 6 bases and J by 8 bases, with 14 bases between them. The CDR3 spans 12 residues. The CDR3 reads CSVKDNLDTIYF. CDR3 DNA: TGCAGCGTGAAGGACAATTTGGACACCATATATTTT. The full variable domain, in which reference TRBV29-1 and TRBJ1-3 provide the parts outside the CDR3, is SAVISQKPSRDICQRGTSLTIQCQVDSQVTMMFWYRQQPGQSLTLIATANQGSEATYESGFVIDKFPISRPNLTFSTLTVSNMSPEDSSIYLCSVKDNLDTIYFGEGSWLTVV.

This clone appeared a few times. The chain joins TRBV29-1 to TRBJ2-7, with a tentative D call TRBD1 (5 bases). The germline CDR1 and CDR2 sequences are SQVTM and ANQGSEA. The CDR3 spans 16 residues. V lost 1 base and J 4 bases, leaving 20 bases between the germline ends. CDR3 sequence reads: CSVEVPGADVRYEQYF. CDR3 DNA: TGCAGCGTTGAAGTACCTGGGGCCGACGTGCGGTACGAGCAGTACTTC.

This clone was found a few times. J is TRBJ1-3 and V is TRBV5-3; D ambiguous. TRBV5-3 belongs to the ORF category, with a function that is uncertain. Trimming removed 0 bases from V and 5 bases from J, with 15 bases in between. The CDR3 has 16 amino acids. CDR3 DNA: TGTGCCAGAAGCTTGGGGTACCAGAAAGGGAGAAACACCATATATTTT. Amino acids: CARSLGYQKGRNTIYF.

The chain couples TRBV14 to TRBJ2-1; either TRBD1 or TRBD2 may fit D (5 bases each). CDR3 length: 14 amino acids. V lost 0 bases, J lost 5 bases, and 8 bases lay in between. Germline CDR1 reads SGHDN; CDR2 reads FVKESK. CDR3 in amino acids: CASSQEWGNNEQFF. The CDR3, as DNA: TGTGCCAGCAGCCAAGAATGGGGGAACAATGAGCAGTTCTTC.

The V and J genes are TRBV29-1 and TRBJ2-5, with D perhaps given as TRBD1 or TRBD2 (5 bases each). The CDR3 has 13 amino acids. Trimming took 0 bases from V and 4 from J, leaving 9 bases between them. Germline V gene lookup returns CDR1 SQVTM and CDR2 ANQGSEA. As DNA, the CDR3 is TGCAGCGTTGAAGAGGGGGTGGGAGAGACCCAGTACTTC. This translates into CSVEEGVGETQYF.

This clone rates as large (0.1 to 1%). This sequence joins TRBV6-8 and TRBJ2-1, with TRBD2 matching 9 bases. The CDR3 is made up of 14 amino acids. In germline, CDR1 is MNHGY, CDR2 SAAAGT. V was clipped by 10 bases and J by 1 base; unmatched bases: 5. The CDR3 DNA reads TGTGCCACTCACAGCGGGGGGTCCTACAATGAGCAGTTCTTC. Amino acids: CATHSGGSYNEQFF.

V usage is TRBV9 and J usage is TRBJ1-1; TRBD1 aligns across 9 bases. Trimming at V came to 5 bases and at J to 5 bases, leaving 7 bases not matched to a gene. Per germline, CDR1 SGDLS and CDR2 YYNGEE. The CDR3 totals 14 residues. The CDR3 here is CASSGGQGRTEAFF. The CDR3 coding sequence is TGTGCCAGCAGTGGAGGACAGGGGCGAACTGAAGCTTTCTTT.

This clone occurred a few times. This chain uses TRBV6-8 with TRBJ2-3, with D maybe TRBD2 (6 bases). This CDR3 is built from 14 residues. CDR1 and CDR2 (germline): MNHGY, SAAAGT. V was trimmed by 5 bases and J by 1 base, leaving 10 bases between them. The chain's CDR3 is CASSQQRGTDTQYF. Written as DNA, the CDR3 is TGTGCCAGCAGTCAACAGCGGGGCACAGATACGCAGTATTTT.

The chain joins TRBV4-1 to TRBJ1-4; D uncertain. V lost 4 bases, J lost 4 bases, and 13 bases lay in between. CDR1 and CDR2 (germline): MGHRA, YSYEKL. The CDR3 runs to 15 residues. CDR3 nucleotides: TGCGCCAGCAGCCCCGCACGGGCCTTTAATGAAAAACTGTTTTTT. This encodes CASSPARAFNEKLFF.

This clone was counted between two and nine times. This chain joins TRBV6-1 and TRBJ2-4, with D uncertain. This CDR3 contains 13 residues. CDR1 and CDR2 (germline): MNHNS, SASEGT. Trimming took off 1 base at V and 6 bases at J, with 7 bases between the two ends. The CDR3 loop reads CASSEGVLNIQYF. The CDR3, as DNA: TGTGCCAGCAGTGAAGGGGTTTTAAACATTCAGTACTTC.

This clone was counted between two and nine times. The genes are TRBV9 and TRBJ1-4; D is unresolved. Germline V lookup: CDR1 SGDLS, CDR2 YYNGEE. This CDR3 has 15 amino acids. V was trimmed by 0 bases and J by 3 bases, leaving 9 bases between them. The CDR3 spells CASSVGSGSNEKLFF. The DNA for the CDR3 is TGTGCCAGCAGCGTAGGCTCGGGGTCTAATGAAAAACTGTTTTTT. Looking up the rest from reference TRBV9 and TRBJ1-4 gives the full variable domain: DSGVTQTPKHLITATGQRVTLRCSPRSGDLSVYWYQQSLDQGLQFLIQYYNGEERAKGNILERFSAQQFPDLHSELNLSSLELGDSALYFCASSVGSGSNEKLFFGSGTQLSVL.

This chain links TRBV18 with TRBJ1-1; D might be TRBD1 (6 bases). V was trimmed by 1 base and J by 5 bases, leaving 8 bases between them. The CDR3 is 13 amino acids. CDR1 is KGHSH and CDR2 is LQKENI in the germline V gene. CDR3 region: CASSPRGATEAFF. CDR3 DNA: TGTGCCAGCTCACCACGGGGGGCGACTGAAGCTTTCTTT.

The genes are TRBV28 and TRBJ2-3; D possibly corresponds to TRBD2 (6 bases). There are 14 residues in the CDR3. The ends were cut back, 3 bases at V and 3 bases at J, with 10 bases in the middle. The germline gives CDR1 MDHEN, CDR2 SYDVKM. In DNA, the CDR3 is TGTGCCAGCAGTTTCCTCAGCGGGACAGATACGCAGTATTTT. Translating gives CASSFLSGTDTQYF.

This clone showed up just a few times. The chain's CDR3 is CASSLGQEGTGELFF. The DNA for the CDR3 is TGTGCCAGCAGCTTAGGACAGGAGGGCACCGGGGAGCTGTTTTTT. This rearrangement joins TRBV11-3 to TRBJ2-2, with D tentatively TRBD1 or TRBD2 (6 bases each). V lost 1 base and J lost 4, with 10 bases in between. CDR3 length equals 15 residues. CDR1 is SGHNT, CDR2 YENEEA, per germline.

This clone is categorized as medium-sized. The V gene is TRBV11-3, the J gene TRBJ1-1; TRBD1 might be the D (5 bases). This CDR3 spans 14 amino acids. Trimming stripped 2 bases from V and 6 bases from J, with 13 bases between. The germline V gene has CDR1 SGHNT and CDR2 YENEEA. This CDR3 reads CASSLSSGWAEAFF. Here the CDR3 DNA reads TGTGCCAGCAGCTTATCATCAGGGTGGGCTGAAGCTTTCTTT.

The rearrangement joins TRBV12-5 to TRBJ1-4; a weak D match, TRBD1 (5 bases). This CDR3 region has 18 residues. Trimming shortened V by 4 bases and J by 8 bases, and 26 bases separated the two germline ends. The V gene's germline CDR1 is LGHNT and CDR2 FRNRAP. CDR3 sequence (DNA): TGTGCTAGTGGTTCCCCAATCCAATCCCGGGACCCGAAGGAAAAACTGTTTTTT. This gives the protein CASGSPIQSRDPKEKLFF.